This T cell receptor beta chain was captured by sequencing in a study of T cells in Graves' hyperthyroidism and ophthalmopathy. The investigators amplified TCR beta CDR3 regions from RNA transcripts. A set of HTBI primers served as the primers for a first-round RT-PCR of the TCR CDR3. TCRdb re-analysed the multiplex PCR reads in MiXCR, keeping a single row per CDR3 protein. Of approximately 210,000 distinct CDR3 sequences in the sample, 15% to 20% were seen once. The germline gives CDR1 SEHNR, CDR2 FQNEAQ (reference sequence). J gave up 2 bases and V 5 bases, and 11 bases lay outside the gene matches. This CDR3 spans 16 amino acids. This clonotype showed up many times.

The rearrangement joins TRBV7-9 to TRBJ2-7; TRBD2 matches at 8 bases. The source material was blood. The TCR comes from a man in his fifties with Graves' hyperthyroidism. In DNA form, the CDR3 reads TGTGCCAGCAGCCCCTCTAGCGGGCTCACTCCCTACGAGCAGTACTTC. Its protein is CASSPSSGLTPYEQYF.